This TCR beta chain was identified in a study of T cell changes during pregnancy in multiple sclerosis. CDR1 and CDR2 (germline): SGHVS, FQNEAQ. Trimming shortened V by 2 bases and J by 2 bases, and 13 bases separated the two germline ends. This CDR3 region has 15 residues. The assay was immunoSEQ multiplex PCR, and TCRdb's table has in-frame clones only and misses some. The table lists 45,000 to 55,000 clones, roughly 90% of them singletons. The clonotype comes from a female donor with multiple sclerosis, enrolled in a pregnancy study. The chain carries TRBV7-8 and TRBJ2-7, with D perhaps matching TRBD1 (6 bases). The source material was peripheral blood, sampled in the first trimester of pregnancy. The CDR3 nucleotides read TGTGCCAGCAGCTTAATGGGGGCGAGCACCTACGAGCAGTACTTC. As protein: CASSLMGASTYEQYF.